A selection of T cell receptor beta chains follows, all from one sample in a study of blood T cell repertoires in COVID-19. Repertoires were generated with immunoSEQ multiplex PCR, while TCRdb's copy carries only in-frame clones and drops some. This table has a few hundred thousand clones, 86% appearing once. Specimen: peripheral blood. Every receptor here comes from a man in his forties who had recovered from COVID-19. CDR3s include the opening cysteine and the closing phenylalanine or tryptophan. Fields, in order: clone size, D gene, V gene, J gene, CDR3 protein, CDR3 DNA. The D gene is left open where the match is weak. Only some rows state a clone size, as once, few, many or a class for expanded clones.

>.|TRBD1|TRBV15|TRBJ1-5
CATSKPGQGRQPQHF
TGTGCCACCAGCAAGCCGGGACAGGGTAGGCAGCCCCAGCATTTT
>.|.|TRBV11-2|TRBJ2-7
CASSPVNRVSSYEQYF
TGTGCCAGCAGCCCGGTGAACAGGGTATCCTCCTACGAGCAGTACTTC
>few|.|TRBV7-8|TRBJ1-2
CASSLRGLDGYTF
TGTGCCAGCAGCTTGCGGGGACTGGATGGCTACACCTTC
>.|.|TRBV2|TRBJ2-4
CASNERDKNIQYF
TGTGCCAGCAATGAGAGGGACAAAAACATTCAGTACTTC
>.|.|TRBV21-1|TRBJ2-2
CASSKLTGTGSTGELFF
TGTGCCAGCAGCAAATTGACCGGGACAGGGTCCACCGGGGAGCTGTTTTTT
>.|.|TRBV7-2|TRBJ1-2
CASSLVAGFGHNYGYTF
TGTGCCAGCAGCTTAGTGGCAGGGTTCGGGCATAACTATGGCTACACCTTC
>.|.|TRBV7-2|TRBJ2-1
CASSLDSGGTYNEQFF
TGTGCCAGCAGCTTAGACTCGGGGGGCACCTACAATGAGCAGTTCTTC
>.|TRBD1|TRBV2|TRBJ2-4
CASTGQGKAKNIQYF
TGTGCCAGCACGGGACAGGGGAAAGCCAAAAACATTCAGTACTTC
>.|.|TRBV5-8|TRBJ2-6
CADSLSGANVLTF
TGTGCAGACAGCCTCTCTGGGGCCAACGTCCTGACTTTC
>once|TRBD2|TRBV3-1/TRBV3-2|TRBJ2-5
CASSQVAGIGDQYF
TGTGCCAGCAGCCAAGTAGCGGGAATTGGGGACCAGTACTTC
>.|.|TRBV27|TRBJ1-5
CASSFREGNQPQHF
TGTGCCAGCAGTTTTCGGGAAGGGAATCAGCCCCAGCATTTT
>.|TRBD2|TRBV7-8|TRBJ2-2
CASSLTSGNTGELFF
TGTGCCAGCAGCTTGACTAGCGGCAACACCGGGGAGCTGTTTTTT
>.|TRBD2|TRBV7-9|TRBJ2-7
CASSPGTSGRGYSYEQYF
TGTGCCAGCAGCCCCGGGACTAGCGGGAGAGGTTATTCCTACGAGCAGTACTTC
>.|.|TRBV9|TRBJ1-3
CASSVEGGLNSGNTIYF
TGTGCCAGCAGCGTAGAGGGAGGATTGAACTCTGGAAACACCATATATTTT
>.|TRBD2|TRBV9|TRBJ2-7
CASSQGVSGRTYYEQYF
TGTGCCAGCAGCCAAGGTGTTAGCGGGAGGACTTACTACGAGCAGTACTTC
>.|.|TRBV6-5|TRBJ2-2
CASMGTGATGELFF
TGTGCCAGCATGGGGACTGGAGCTACCGGGGAGCTGTTTTTT
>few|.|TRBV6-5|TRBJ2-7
CASSRYSPSSYEQYF
TGTGCCAGCAGCCGCTATTCCCCGAGCTCCTACGAGCAGTACTTC
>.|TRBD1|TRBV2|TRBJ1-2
CASTPGLGQDTF
TGTGCCAGCACCCCAGGTTTGGGACAGGACACCTTC
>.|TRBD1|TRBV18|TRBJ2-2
CASSYTGRTGEAGELFF
TGTGCCAGCTCTTATACGGGGCGGACAGGGGAAGCCGGGGAGCTGTTTTTT
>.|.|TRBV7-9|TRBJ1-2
CASSGPGQANYGYTF
TGTGCCAGCAGCGGACCGGGACAAGCTAACTATGGCTACACCTTC
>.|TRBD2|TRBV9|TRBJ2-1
CASSVGASGYNEQFF
TGTGCCAGCAGCGTAGGGGCTAGCGGATACAATGAGCAGTTCTTC
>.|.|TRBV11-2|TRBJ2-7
CASSLAWGGEQYF
TGTGCCAGCAGCTTAGCGTGGGGAGGCGAGCAGTACTTC
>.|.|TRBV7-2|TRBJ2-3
CASSRRLDGGDTQYF
TGTGCCAGCAGCCGGAGACTAGACGGAGGGGATACGCAGTATTTT
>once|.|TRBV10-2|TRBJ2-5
CAAGAGEGAQYF
TGCGCCGCGGGGGCAGGGGAAGGGGCCCAGTACTTC
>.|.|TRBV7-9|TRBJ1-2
CASSEPGLQTNYGYTF
TGTGCCAGCAGCGAGCCGGGACTCCAAACTAACTATGGCTACACCTTC
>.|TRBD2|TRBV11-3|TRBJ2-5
CASSENSGTKTQYF
TGTGCCAGCAGCGAAAATAGCGGGACTAAGACCCAGTACTTC
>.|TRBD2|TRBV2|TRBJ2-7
CASDGGEQYF
TGTGCCAGCGACGGGGGGGAGCAGTACTTC
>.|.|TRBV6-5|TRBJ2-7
CASSYSSSYEQYF
TGTGCCAGCAGTTACTCGAGTAGCTACGAGCAGTACTTC
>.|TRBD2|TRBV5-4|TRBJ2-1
CASSISGGRGNEQFF
TGTGCCAGCAGCATTAGCGGGGGGCGGGGCAATGAGCAGTTCTTC
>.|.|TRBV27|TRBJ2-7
CASSLSISGYEQYF
TGTGCCAGCAGTTTATCGATTTCGGGCTACGAGCAGTACTTC
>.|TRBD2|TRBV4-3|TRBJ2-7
CASSQEVAGGPYEQYF
TGCGCCAGCAGCCAAGAGGTAGCGGGGGGTCCCTACGAGCAGTACTTC
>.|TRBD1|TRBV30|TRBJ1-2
CAWGRGQGAVGYTF
TGTGCCTGGGGTAGGGGACAGGGGGCTGTTGGCTACACCTTC
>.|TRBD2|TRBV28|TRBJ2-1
CASSLAPGLAPDNEQFF
TGTGCCAGCAGCCTCGCCCCGGGACTAGCGCCGGACAATGAGCAGTTCTTC
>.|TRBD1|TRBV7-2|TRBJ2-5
CASSLVQGAIQETQYF
TGTGCCAGCAGCTTAGTCCAGGGGGCGATCCAAGAGACCCAGTACTTC
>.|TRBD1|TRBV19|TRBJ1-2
CASRGQGGYTF
TGTGCCAGTAGAGGACAGGGTGGCTACACCTTC
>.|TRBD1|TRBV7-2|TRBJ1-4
CASSPLAGGEKLFF
TGTGCCAGCAGCCCGCTGGCAGGGGGTGAAAAACTGTTTTTT
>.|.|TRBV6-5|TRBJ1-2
CASIDGLRGGYTF
TGTGCCAGCATCGATGGACTCCGGGGGGGCTACACCTTC